This T cell receptor beta chain originates from a study of cytomegalovirus exposure and HLA in healthy donors. Amplification used 60 Vbeta primers and 13 Jbeta primers. The table came from immunoSEQ multiplex PCR; TCRdb's copy has only in-frame clones and leaves some out. The data contain approximately 82,000 clones, about three fifths of them singletons. The V end lost 5 bases, the J end lost 6 bases, and 12 bases lay between the germline ends. Germline values: CDR1 SGHTA, CDR2 FQGNSA. This CDR3 has 13 amino acids. The TCR originated in a woman in her twenties or thirties in good health and CMV-seropositive. This chain links TRBV7-2 with TRBJ2-3; D remains unclear. The sequencing input was PBMCs. The CDR3 region is CASSKLGADTQYF. As DNA, the CDR3 is TGTGCCAGCAGCAAATTAGGAGCGGATACGCAGTATTTT. The entire variable domain, with the rest obtained from reference TRBV7-2 and TRBJ2-3, is as follows: GAGVSQSPSNKVTEKGKDVELRCDPISGHTALYWYRQSLGQGLEFLIYFQGNSAPDKSGLPSDRFSAERTGGSVSTLTIQRTQQEDSAVYLCASSKLGADTQYFGPGTRLTVL.